The next 3 T cell receptor beta chains were all read from a single sample in a study of T cells in Graves' hyperthyroidism and ophthalmopathy. TCR beta CDR3 regions were amplified from RNA transcripts. Primed by the HTBI set, a first-round RT-PCR was run on the TCR CDR3. TCRdb redid the calling of the multiplex PCR reads with MiXCR, one entry per CDR3 protein. This sample has approximately 720,000 distinct CDR3 sequences; around a sixth occur once, and the top ten carry roughly 17%. The material sequenced was blood. The receptors here all came from a woman aged 50 to 65 with Graves' hyperthyroidism that later progressed to Graves' ophthalmopathy.

V is TRBV5-1 and J is TRBJ2-1; TRBD1 matches 7 bases. The CDR3 consists of 16 residues. J lost 1 base, V lost 1 base, and 5 bases had no gene match. Germline V gives CDR1 SGHRS, CDR2 YFSETQ. The CDR3 region has the DNA TGCGCCAGCAGCTTGTTGGCCAGGGGGTCCTACAATGAGCAGTTCTTC. Its translation is CASSLLARGSYNEQFF.

This clonotype was seen many times. The chain has TRBV20-1 and TRBJ1-2, with D uncertain. Per germline, CDR1 DFQATT and CDR2 SNEGSKA (reference sequence). V lost 5 bases and J lost 3, with 10 bases in between. This CDR3 has 12 amino acids. In DNA form, the CDR3 reads TGCAGTGCTCCCTACGGGGACTATGGCTACACCTTC. This sequence encodes CSAPYGDYGYTF.

The J gene is TRBJ1-6, the V gene TRBV12-3 or TRBV12-4, with D uncertain. The V and J ends lost 6 bases and 8 bases respectively, with 11 bases between them. The CDR3 is made up of 13 amino acids. The CDR3 loop reads CASSPGSYSPLHF. In DNA, the CDR3 is TGTGCCAGCAGCCCGGGGTCTTATTCACCCCTCCACTTT.